This T cell receptor beta chain was recorded in a study of T cell responses to AZD1222 COVID-19 vaccine. The CDR3 is 13 residues long. In germline, CDR1 is LNHDA, CDR2 SQIVND (reference sequence). Trimming left V 6 bases short and J 4 bases short, with 13 bases between. Measured with immunoSEQ multiplex PCR; TCRdb has only the in-frame clones, and not every one. This sample has some 200,000 clones, with roughly nine tenths found just once. This TCR came from an adult who received the AZD1222 COVID-19 vaccine. This specimen consisted of peripheral blood, obtained 28 days after the second AZD1222 dose. The chain links TRBV19 to TRBJ2-7; D is unresolved. The CDR3 DNA reads TGTGCCAGTAGACCTGGGGTTTCTTACGAGCAGTACTTC. Encoded protein: CASRPGVSYEQYF.